The next 27 T cell receptor beta chains were all read from a single sample in a study of beta chain features in type 1 diabetes. Overall study results and limits: Among patients with Type 1 diabetes, TCRB CDR3s were moderately but significantly shorter in every one of the four CD4+ subsets.

The authors reverse transcribed all of the isolated RNA, so sequencing captured expressed TCRB transcripts. Clones were read by immunoSEQ multiplex PCR, and TCRdb kept only the in-frame ones, dropping some. In the table there are 300,000 to 350,000 clones, roughly 9% of which are singletons. Their specific antigens are unknown. The sequenced sample consisted of central memory CD4+ T cells from blood. Source of these receptors: a man aged 25-45 years with type 1 diabetes.

The chain is built from TRBV18 and TRBJ2-7; possible D gene TRBD1, 6 bases. The CDR3 is 16 residues long. The V and J ends lost 1 base and 0 bases respectively, with 13 bases between them. CDR1 KGHSH and CDR2 LQKENI come from the germline V gene. This chain's CDR3 is CASSPQQGPPSYEQYF. The CDR3 DNA is TGTGCCAGCTCACCACAACAGGGACCCCCCTCCTACGAGCAGTACTTC. The full variable domain, its missing parts supplied by reference TRBV18 and TRBJ2-7, is NAGVMQNPRHLVRRRGQEARLRCSPMKGHSHVYWYRQLPEEGLKFMVYLQKENIIDESGMPKERFSAEFPKEGPSILRIQQVVRGDSAAYFCASSPQQGPPSYEQYFGPGTRLTVT.

This clone was detected a few times. The rearrangement links TRBV28 to TRBJ1-1; 7 nucleotides align to TRBD1. The germline gives CDR1 MDHEN, CDR2 SYDVKM. The CDR3 is 14 amino acids. The trim removed 3 bases at V and 3 bases at J, leaving 4 bases unmatched. The CDR3 sequence: CASSFFGTDTEAFF. The CDR3, as DNA: TGTGCCAGCAGTTTTTTCGGGACAGACACTGAAGCTTTCTTT.

The gene calls are TRBV9 and TRBJ2-1; the D gene could be TRBD1 or TRBD2 (5 bases each). The CDR3 runs to 15 residues. CDR1 is SGDLS, CDR2 YYNGEE, per germline. V was clipped by 4 bases and J by 7 bases, with 18 bases between them. CDR3 amino acids: CASSFRDQSWNEQFF. CDR3 in DNA: TGTGCCAGCAGCTTCCGGGACCAATCCTGGAATGAGCAGTTCTTC.

This sequence joins TRBV18 and TRBJ2-7, with D perhaps TRBD1 (6 bases). CDR3 length: 17 amino acids. V dropped 3 bases and J dropped 0 bases, with 18 bases sitting between them. CDR1 is KGHSH and CDR2 is LQKENI in the germline V gene. CDR3 sequence reads: CASSPYGQLLFSYEQYF. In DNA form, the CDR3 reads TGTGCCAGCTCACCTTACGGACAGCTATTATTCTCCTACGAGCAGTACTTC.

This clone was recorded a few times. V gene TRBV10-3 combines with J gene TRBJ2-5; D uncertain. V shed 2 bases and J shed 13 bases, with 23 bases lying between them. This CDR3 has 15 amino acids. Germline V lookup: CDR1 ENHRY, CDR2 SYGVKD. CDR3 DNA sequence: TGTGCCATCAGTGAGCCCTCCACTCCCCAGAGCGCCCTGTACTTC. This codes for CAISEPSTPQSALYF.

The CDR3 bases are TGCGCCAGCAGCTGGAACAGGGTCTCGAACACCGGGGAGCTGTTTTTT. It translates to CASSWNRVSNTGELFF. The chain links TRBV5-1 to TRBJ2-2; a possible D gene is TRBD1 (6 bases). The germline CDR1 and CDR2 sequences are SGHRS and YFSETQ. This CDR3 contains 16 residues. Trimming took off 3 bases at V and 0 bases at J, with 12 bases between the two ends.

This clone has a handful of counts. This chain connects TRBV18 to TRBJ1-4, with TRBD1 identical over 7 bases. After removal of 6 bases from V and 4 bases from J, the junction contained 5 bases not matched to a gene. This CDR3 spans 14 amino acids. From germline, CDR1 is KGHSH and CDR2 LQKENI. The CDR3 loop reads CASSSGQINEKLFF. The DNA of the CDR3 is TGTGCCAGCTCTTCGGGACAGATTAATGAAAAACTGTTTTTT.

In this sample, this clone turned up a few times. V gene TRBV7-2 combines with J gene TRBJ2-5; tentatively, D is TRBD1 or TRBD2 (6 bases each). CDR1 and CDR2 from the germline V gene are SGHTA and FQGNSA. V lost 5 bases to trimming and J lost 3 bases, with 13 bases between them. The CDR3 contains 14 residues. CDR3 DNA sequence: TGTGCCAGCAGCCCAATGGGGGGCAAAGAGACCCAGTACTTC. Protein: CASSPMGGKETQYF. Combining the CDR3 with reference TRBV7-2 and TRBJ2-5 gives the whole variable domain GAGVSQSPSNKVTEKGKDVELRCDPISGHTALYWYRQSLGQGLEFLIYFQGNSAPDKSGLPSDRFSAERTGGSVSTLTIQRTQQEDSAVYLCASSPMGGKETQYFGPGTRLLVL.

This clone was seen a few times. The genes are TRBV2 and TRBJ2-2, with D perhaps matching TRBD2 (6 bases). V gave up 6 bases and J gave up 0 bases, with 11 bases separating them. The length of the CDR3 is 15 residues. CDR1 and CDR2 (germline): SNHLY, FYNNEI. CDR3 nucleotide sequence: TGTGCCAGCAGGGGCGGGAACTCGAACACCGGGGAGCTGTTTTTT. This gives the protein CASRGGNSNTGELFF.

This clone was picked up many times. CDR3 region: CASSSGTGIHYGYTF. The CDR3 DNA is TGTGCCAGCAGCTCCGGGACAGGGATTCACTATGGCTACACCTTC. The genes are TRBV7-2 and TRBJ1-2, with 9 bases lining up with TRBD1. Germline CDR1 reads SGHTA; CDR2 reads FQGNSA. This CDR3 has 15 residues. V dropped 4 bases and J dropped 3; count of bases not matched to a gene: 6.

In its sample, this clone was seen a few times. CDR3 nucleotides: TGTGCCAGCAGTTATGCGAGGGGCCCACAAGAGACCCAGTACTTC. Translation gives CASSYARGPQETQYF. The chain couples TRBV6-5 to TRBJ2-5; possibly TRBD1 or TRBD2 for D (5 bases each). Trimming shortened V by 3 bases and J by 2 bases, and 13 bases separated the two germline ends. CDR1 MNHEY and CDR2 SVGAGI come from the germline V gene. The CDR3 has 15 residues.

A remark on this clone: The sample carries other DNA sequences with the same CDR3. The rearrangement links TRBV29-1 to TRBJ2-7, with D maybe TRBD1 (5 bases). V shed 4 bases and J shed 3 bases, with 13 bases lying between them. This CDR3 comprises 13 residues. CDR1 is SQVTM and CDR2 is ANQGSEA in the germline V gene. The CDR3 loop is CSVVQGSNYEQYF. The CDR3 nucleotides read TGCAGCGTTGTCCAGGGCTCCAACTACGAGCAGTACTTC.

In its sample, this clone was seen a few times. The chain has TRBV29-1 and TRBJ2-5, with D possibly matching TRBD2 (5 bases). V dropped 5 bases and J dropped 4 bases, with 11 bases sitting between them. This CDR3 has 12 residues. Germline V gene sequence: CDR1 SQVTM, CDR2 ANQGSEA. CDR3 sequence (DNA): TGCAGCGTTTTGACCGAGGGAGAGACCCAGTACTTC. Translation: CSVLTEGETQYF. The whole variable domain, remainder taken from reference TRBV29-1 and TRBJ2-5, is SAVISQKPSRDICQRGTSLTIQCQVDSQVTMMFWYRQQPGQSLTLIATANQGSEATYESGFVIDKFPISRPNLTFSTLTVSNMSPEDSSIYLCSVLTEGETQYFGPGTRLLVL.

The chain couples TRBV5-1 to TRBJ2-7; D unresolved. Trimming removed 4 bases at V and 5 bases at J, with 19 bases between. Germline loops: CDR1 SGHRS, CDR2 YFSETQ. The CDR3 loop spans 15 amino acids. Here the CDR3 DNA reads TGCGCCAGCAGCCCCCAGGTTGGGCTAATGGACGAGCAGTACTTC. It specifies CASSPQVGLMDEQYF.

This clone was counted many times. This chain joins TRBV4-3 and TRBJ1-6; 7 nucleotides agree with TRBD1. Unmatched junction bases numbered 11, after V lost 2 bases and J lost 10 bases. There are 16 residues in the CDR3. CDR1 and CDR2 from the germline V gene are LGHNA and YSLEER. In nucleotides, the CDR3 is TGCGCCAGCAGCCAAAAGGGCCAGGGGGGTTACTCACCCCTCCACTTT. It is translated as CASSQKGQGGYSPLHF.

Only a few counts were recorded for this clone. The rearrangement joins TRBV6-5 to TRBJ2-7; D may match TRBD1 or TRBD2 (5 bases each). V lost 6 bases, J lost 2 bases, and 11 bases lay in between. Germline CDR1 reads MNHEY; CDR2 reads SVGAGI. The CDR3 covers 13 residues. CDR3 DNA: TGTGCCAGCAGATCCGGGACGCCCTACGAGCAGTACTTC. Translated, it gives CASRSGTPYEQYF.

The V call is TRBV28, the J call TRBJ2-3; 11 bases map to TRBD2. From germline, CDR1 is MDHEN and CDR2 SYDVKM. This CDR3 is built from 15 residues. Unmatched junction bases numbered 4, after V lost 3 bases and J lost 5 bases. In DNA form, the CDR3 reads TGTGCCAGCAGTTTGGTAGCGGGGGGGAGAGATACGCAGTATTTT. Amino acid sequence: CASSLVAGGRDTQYF.

In its sample, this clone was seen a few times. This rearrangement joins TRBV7-2 to TRBJ1-5, with D perhaps matching TRBD1 (6 bases). The CDR3 length is 14 residues. The germline V gene encodes CDR1 SGHTA and CDR2 FQGNSA. Between the trimmed V and J ends, which lost 5 bases and 4 bases, there was a span of 12 bases. In DNA form, the CDR3 reads TGTGCCAGCAGCCAGGGGTCCCTAAATCAGCCCCAGCATTTT. Its translation: CASSQGSLNQPQHF.

The table lists this clone with a few counts. The chain is built from TRBV7-2 and TRBJ1-2; no clear D. Germline V gene lookup returns CDR1 SGHTA and CDR2 FQGNSA. The CDR3 has 12 residues. V lost 2 bases, J lost 8 bases, and 9 bases lay in between. CDR3 loop: CASSLTGSGYTF. CDR3 coding DNA: TGTGCCAGCAGCTTAACCGGGTCCGGCTACACCTTC.

The table lists this clone with a few counts. The chain is built from TRBV19 and TRBJ2-2; D gene ambiguous. The V gene lost 4 bases and the J gene lost 0 bases, with 3 bases spanning the gap. The CDR3 covers 13 residues. The V gene's germline CDR1 is LNHDA and CDR2 SQIVND (reference sequence). CDR3 sequence: CASSRSNTGELFF. Here the CDR3 DNA reads TGTGCCAGTAGTAGATCGAACACCGGGGAGCTGTTTTTT. Complete variable domain (other parts from reference TRBV19 and TRBJ2-2): DGGITQSPKYLFRKEGQNVTLSCEQNLNHDAMYWYRQDPGQGLRLIYYSQIVNDFQKGDIAEGYSVSREKKESFPLTVTSAQKNPTAFYLCASSRSNTGELFFGEGSRLTVL.

This clone was counted only a few times. This sample includes further DNA sequences coding for the same CDR3. The J gene is TRBJ2-7, the V gene TRBV29-1, with D perhaps TRBD1 (5 bases). V was pared by 4 bases and J by 2 bases, with 9 bases between. This CDR3 region has 12 residues. Germline V gene sequence: CDR1 SQVTM, CDR2 ANQGSEA. In DNA form, the CDR3 reads TGCAGCGTTGTATCAGGGACCTACGAGCAGTACTTC. It encodes CSVVSGTYEQYF.

This chain links TRBV6-5 with TRBJ1-6, with D possibly matching TRBD1 (6 bases). The CDR3 has 15 residues. Germline assignment: CDR1 MNHEY and CDR2 SVGAGI. The V end lost 5 bases, the J end lost 2 bases, and 10 bases lay between the germline ends. CDR3 sequence reads: CASSIRDTYNSPLHF. CDR3 in DNA: TGTGCCAGCAGTATCCGGGACACCTATAATTCACCCCTCCACTTT.

This clone has a handful of counts. This chain joins TRBV5-1 and TRBJ2-7; D uncertain. V was cut by 3 bases and J by 3 bases, with 10 bases left in between. The CDR3 consists of 13 residues. CDR1 SGHRS and CDR2 YFSETQ come from the germline V gene. CDR3 in amino acids: CASSSSVLYEQYF. CDR3 sequence (DNA): TGCGCCAGCAGCTCCAGCGTCCTCTACGAGCAGTACTTC.

The chain links TRBV7-8 to TRBJ2-2; 8 nucleotides align to TRBD2. The germline CDR1 and CDR2 sequences are SGHVS and FQNEAQ. V lost 4 bases and J lost 6; bases outside the gene matches: 10. The CDR3 covers 16 residues. The CDR3 spells CASSSVGGASAGELFF. As DNA, the CDR3 is TGTGCCAGCAGCTCGGTCGGGGGGGCCAGCGCCGGGGAGCTGTTTTTT. Combining the CDR3 with reference TRBV7-8 and TRBJ2-2 gives the whole variable domain GAGVSQSPRYKVAKRGQDVALRCDPISGHVSLFWYQQALGQGPEFLTYFQNEAQLDKSGLPSDRFFAERPEGSVSTLKIQRTQQEDSAVYLCASSSVGGASAGELFFGEGSRLTVL.

The rearrangement uses TRBV7-2 and TRBJ2-7; TRBD1 matches 9 bases. The CDR3 spans 14 residues. Germline-derived CDR1 and CDR2 are SGHTA and FQGNSA. With V trimmed by 5 bases and J by 5 bases, 7 bases remained unmatched. The CDR3, as DNA: TGTGCCAGCAGCCCTAGGGACAGGGTAAACGAGCAGTACTTC. This codes for CASSPRDRVNEQYF.

This chain uses TRBV29-1 with TRBJ2-5; possibly TRBD1 for D (6 bases). Trimming shortened V by 4 bases and J by 4 bases, and 13 bases separated the two germline ends. Germline loops: CDR1 SQVTM, CDR2 ANQGSEA. CDR3 length equals 13 residues. The CDR3 protein is CSVVEGVGETQYF. The DNA for the CDR3 is TGCAGCGTTGTTGAGGGGGTCGGAGAGACCCAGTACTTC.

This clone was counted a few times. The chain uses TRBV7-2 and TRBJ1-1; no clear D gene. Per the germline V gene, CDR1 is SGHTA and CDR2 is FQGNSA. The CDR3 covers 14 residues. V lost 5 bases and J lost 0, with 10 bases in between. The CDR3 loop is CASSPMHMNTEAFF. CDR3 nucleotides: TGTGCCAGCAGCCCGATGCACATGAACACTGAAGCTTTCTTT. The complete variable domain, with remaining parts taken from reference TRBV7-2 and TRBJ1-1, reads GAGVSQSPSNKVTEKGKDVELRCDPISGHTALYWYRQSLGQGLEFLIYFQGNSAPDKSGLPSDRFSAERTGGSVSTLTIQRTQQEDSAVYLCASSPMHMNTEAFFGQGTRLTVV.